The clone carrying this T cell receptor (beta chain) was detected ten times or more. What it binds is unknown. The entry originates in a study of T cell repertoires in cytomegalovirus infection. The ends were cut back, 1 base at V and 7 bases at J, with 10 bases in the middle. The CDR3 totals 13 residues. The germline gives CDR1 SGHTA, CDR2 FQGNSA. TCRdb re-called the reads with MiXCR, one entry per CDR3 protein. The data show about 350,000 distinct CDR3 sequences, 34% seen once. The clonotype comes from a human donor in good health (CMV status not recorded). Some clones in this sample may be carry-over from other donors' samples. The specimen comprised cultured PBMCs, sampled from culture after CMV antigen stimulation. The chain has TRBV7-2 and TRBJ1-2; D unclear. The CDR3 reads CASSLVGLSGYTF. In DNA form, the CDR3 reads TGTGCCAGCAGCTTAGTGGGGTTAAGTGGCTACACCTTC.